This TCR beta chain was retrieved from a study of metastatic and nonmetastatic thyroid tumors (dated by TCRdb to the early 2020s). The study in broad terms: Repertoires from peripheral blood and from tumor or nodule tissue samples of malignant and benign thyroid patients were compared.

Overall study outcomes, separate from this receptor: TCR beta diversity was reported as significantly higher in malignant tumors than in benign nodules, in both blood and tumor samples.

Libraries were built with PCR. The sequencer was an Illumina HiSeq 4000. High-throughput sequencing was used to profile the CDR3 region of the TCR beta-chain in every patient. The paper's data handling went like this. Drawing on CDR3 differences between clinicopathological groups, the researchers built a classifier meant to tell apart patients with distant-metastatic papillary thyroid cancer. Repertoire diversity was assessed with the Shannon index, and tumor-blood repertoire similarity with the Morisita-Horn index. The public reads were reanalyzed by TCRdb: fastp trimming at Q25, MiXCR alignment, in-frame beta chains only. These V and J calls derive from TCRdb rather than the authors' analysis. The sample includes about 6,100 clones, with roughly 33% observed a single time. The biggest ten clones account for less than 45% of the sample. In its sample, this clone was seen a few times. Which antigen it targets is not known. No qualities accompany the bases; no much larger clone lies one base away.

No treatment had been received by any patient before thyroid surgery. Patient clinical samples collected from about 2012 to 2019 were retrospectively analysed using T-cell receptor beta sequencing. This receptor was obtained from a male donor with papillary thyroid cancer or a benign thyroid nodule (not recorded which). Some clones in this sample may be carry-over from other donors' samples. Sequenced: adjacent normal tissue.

The CDR3 reads as follows: CASSPGRTSGFVTGELFF. Here is the DNA: TGTGCCAGCAGCCCGGGGCGGACTAGCGGCTTTGTCACCGGGGAGCTGTTTTTT. The sequence links TRBV11-2 to TRBJ2-2; TRBD2 fits 10 bases in the junction. From its cysteine to its phenylalanine, the CDR3 spans 18 amino acids. The only DNA kept is the CDR3, 54 bases in frame from the first base. V trim: 5 bases; J trim: 4 bases; unmatched bases: 13. Via the germline V gene, CDR1 is SGHAT and CDR2 FQNNGV.